The 17 T cell receptor beta chains listed next were all sequenced from one sample in a study of tumor-infiltrating lymphocytes in oesophageal squamous cell carcinoma. TCRdb re-called the PCR reads through MiXCR, storing one row per CDR3 protein. Seen here are 12,000 or so distinct CDR3 sequences, less than 55% observed once, and the top ten hold roughly 40%. What was sequenced was esophageal tumor tissue. The receptors stem from a female donor with esophageal squamous cell carcinoma.

As regards this clonotype: Mismatch with germline at one junction end may stem from a read error. The chain joins TRBV7-6 to TRBJ2-7; perhaps TRBD1 as D (6 bases). This CDR3 comprises 15 residues. Germline V gene lookup returns CDR1 SGHVS and CDR2 FNYEAQ. CDR3 sequence reads: CASSLDWTDSYEQYF. CDR3 in DNA: TGTGCTAGCAGCTTAGATTGGACAGACTCCTACGAGCAGTACTTC.

This clonotype was seen many times. This chain uses TRBV5-1 with TRBJ1-6; D ambiguous. The germline V and J ends were trimmed by 4 bases and 8 bases, with 13 bases remaining between them. Germline CDR1 SGHRS, CDR2 YFSETQ. This CDR3 has 14 residues. CDR3 amino acids: CASSKDVGDSPLHF. CDR3 coding DNA: TGCGCCAGCAGCAAGGACGTCGGGGATTCACCCCTCCACTTT.

The chain couples TRBV7-6 to TRBJ2-3; either TRBD1 or TRBD2 may supply D (5 bases each). Germline values: CDR1 SGHVS, CDR2 FNYEAQ. The germline V and J ends were trimmed by 5 bases and 0 bases, with 12 bases remaining between them. The CDR3 sequence is 15 residues long. The CDR3 region has the DNA TGTGCCAGCAGCCCAAGAGGGGTTAGCACAGATACGCAGTATTTT. This codes for CASSPRGVSTDTQYF.

To note about this clonotype: Since no conserved phenylalanine or tryptophan closes the CDR3, a read error is the likely cause. The limits of the CDR3 on the DNA are not certain, so only TCRdb's listed CDR3 is given. The chain recombines TRBV7-2 with TRBJ2-3; TRBD1, the table's D call, lacks a check against the DNA. CDR1 is SGHTA, CDR2 FQGNSA, per germline. Ends included, the CDR3 has 16 residues. The chain's CDR3 is CASSSSGGATYNEQFL.

The genes are TRBV7-4 and TRBJ2-1, with D perhaps matching TRBD2 (5 bases). This CDR3 is 14 amino acids long. CDR1 is SGHVT, CDR2 SQSDAQ, per germline. Trimming took 0 bases from V and 2 from J, leaving 5 bases between them. In DNA form, the CDR3 reads TGTGCCAGCAGCTTAGCCGGGACCTACAATGAGCAGTTCTTC. Translating it yields CASSLAGTYNEQFF.

This clonotype was counted ten times or more. This clone may be a read error of a much larger clone one base away. This chain links TRBV11-2 with TRBJ2-7; unclear D gene. The CDR3 is 15 amino acids. V lost 4 bases, J lost 7 bases, and 20 bases lay in between. Germline V gene data show CDR1 as SGHAT and CDR2 as FQNNGV. The CDR3 protein is CASSSIGIKYNEQYF. CDR3 sequence (DNA): TGTGCCAGCAGCTCCATTGGGATAAAGTACAATGAGCAGTACTTC.

This clonotype appeared a few times. CDR3 bases: TGTGCCAGCAGCGTCGACAGAGAACGTGAGCAGTACTTC. As protein: CASSVDREREQYF. The J gene is TRBJ2-7, the V gene TRBV7-3, with D perhaps TRBD1 (5 bases). CDR3 length: 13 amino acids. V lost 5 bases to trimming and J lost 7 bases, with 15 bases between them. Germline loops: CDR1 SGHTA, CDR2 FQGTGA.

This clonotype was detected ten times or more. The chain uses TRBV5-6 and TRBJ1-2; no clear D. CDR3 length: 12 residues. Trimming took off 4 bases at V and 6 bases at J, with 10 bases between the two ends. Germline V gene lookup returns CDR1 SGHDT and CDR2 YYEEEE. CDR3 residues: CASSLRRNGYTF. DNA of the CDR3: TGTGCCAGCAGCCTAAGACGGAATGGCTACACCTTC.

On this clonotype itself: One junction end disagrees with the germline gene, perhaps due to a read error. The genes are TRBV7-2 and TRBJ1-6; D might be TRBD1 (5 bases). Germline CDR1 SGHTA, CDR2 FQGNSA. The CDR3 runs 14 residues. The CDR3 DNA reads as TGTGCCAGCAGCACGGGACCCCGCTCCTACGAGCAGTACTTT. Protein sequence: CASSTGPRSYEQYF.

In regard to this clonotype: Compared with germline, one end of the junction differs, possibly owing to a read error. The rearrangement links TRBV11-2 to TRBJ2-7, with 7 bases identical to TRBD2. The last part of the DNA fits TRBJ2-1 better; the J call may be wrong. The CDR3 spans 14 residues. Germline V gives CDR1 SGHAT, CDR2 FQNNGV. The CDR3 region has the DNA TGTGCCAGCAGCTTGGGGACTACCTATAATGAGCAGTTCTTC. Translated: CASSLGTTYNEQFF.

The chain has TRBV7-9 and TRBJ2-1; 7 nucleotides agree with TRBD1. Germline V gene lookup returns CDR1 SEHNR and CDR2 FQNEAQ (reference sequence). The CDR3 extends over 16 amino acids. V lost 5 bases, J lost 3 bases, and 10 bases stayed unmatched. CDR3 region: CASSLGRGGFYNEQFF. CDR3 coding DNA: TGTGCCAGCAGCCTGGGCCGAGGGGGCTTCTACAATGAGCAGTTCTTC.

Many counts were recorded for this clonotype. A much larger clone differs from this one at a single base, so this may be a read error. The genes are TRBV28 and TRBJ2-5; TRBD2 matches at 9 bases. V trimming: 2 bases; J trimming: 11 bases; junction bases outside the gene matches: 15. Germline CDR1 is MDHEN and CDR2 is SYDVKM. CDR3 length: 16 amino acids. Written as DNA, the CDR3 is TGTGCCAGCAGTTTAATGACTAGCGGAGCTTACAATGAGCAGTACTTC. Translating gives CASSLMTSGAYNEQYF. Filled out from reference TRBV28 and TRBJ2-5, the complete variable domain reads DVKVTQSSRYLVKRTGEKVFLECVQDMDHENMFWYRQDPGLGLRLIYFSYDVKMKEKGDIPEGYSVSREKKERFSLILESASTNQTSMYLCASSLMTSGAYNEQYFGPGTRLLVL.

The V call is TRBV6-6, the J call TRBJ2-1, with TRBD2 matching 13 bases. The CDR3 loop spans 17 amino acids. The germline CDR1 and CDR2 sequences are MNHNY and SVGAGI (reference sequence). Unmatched junction bases numbered 3, after V lost 0 bases and J lost 4 bases. The CDR3 bases are TGTGCCAGCAGTTACTCCGGACTAGCGGGAGTGTACAATGAGCAGTTCTTC. Protein sequence: CASSYSGLAGVYNEQFF.

This clonotype was seen a few times. The rearrangement joins TRBV7-2 to TRBJ2-7; D remains unclear. CDR3 length: 12 residues. The V end was cut by 1 base, the J end by 1 base, with 2 bases between. Germline lookup yields CDR1 SGHTA and CDR2 FQGNSA. CDR3 bases: TGTGCCAGCAGCTTAGGGTCCTACGAGCAGTACTTC. It codes for CASSLGSYEQYF.

Note on this clonotype: Just one base apart from a much larger clone, this may be a read error. V gene TRBV28 combines with J gene TRBJ2-1; no clear D gene. TRBJ2-7 matches the DNA end more closely, so the J call is doubtful. CDR3 length: 15 residues. Germline loops: CDR1 MDHEN, CDR2 SYDVKM. The CDR3 protein is CASSLQVSAYNEQYF. CDR3 DNA: TGTGCCAGCAGTTTGCAGGTTAGTGCCTACAATGAGCAGTACTTC.

In the case of this clonotype: As the CDR3 is not closed by the conserved phenylalanine or tryptophan, this likely results from a read error. The DNA is omitted, as the CDR3 cannot be located on it reliably, and the CDR3 follows TCRdb's listing. The chain combines TRBV5-6 with TRBJ2-7. The CDR3 sequence runs 16 residues, both termini included. Germline CDR1 is SGHDT and CDR2 is YYEEEE. The CDR3 is CASSPQGNPYEQYFGS.

This clonotype was seen many times. The J gene is TRBJ1-2, the V gene TRBV28; D uncertain. Germline V gene lookup returns CDR1 MDHEN and CDR2 SYDVKM. V lost 2 bases and J 3 bases, leaving 10 bases between the germline ends. The CDR3 loop spans 14 amino acids. CDR3 in amino acids: CASSLPPGYYGYTF. The CDR3 nucleotides read TGTGCCAGCAGTTTACCTCCGGGCTACTATGGCTACACCTTC.